This T cell receptor (beta chain) was sequenced in a study of shared clonotypes between healthy human individuals. Study background: Every donor yielded three CD4 naive, three CD4 memory, two CD8 naive and one CD8 memory plate.

The CDR3 has 15 amino acids. Trimming removed 1 base at V and 4 bases at J, with 14 bases between. From germline, CDR1 is SGDLS and CDR2 YYNGEE. A 200 ng quantity of DNA, roughly 30,000 T cell genomes, went into the sorted-subset replicate PCRs. Generated by immunoSEQ multiplex PCR, the TCRdb table keeps only in-frame clones and is missing some. The profile shows more than 550,000 clones, less than 95% of them singletons. This chain uses TRBV9 with TRBJ2-5, with a weak D call TRBD2 (6 bases). The receptor was isolated from a man between 18 and 35 years old in good health. Some clones in this sample may be carry-over from other donors' samples. The sequencing input was memory CD8+ T cells from PBMCs. Subset indicated: CD45RO+ cells pooled with CCR7-negative TemRA cells. CDR3 residues: CASSVSGEYGETQYF. The DNA of the CDR3 is TGTGCCAGCAGCGTATCGGGGGAGTATGGAGAGACCCAGTACTTC.